The present T cell receptor (beta chain) was sequenced within a study of CD8+ T cells in alopecia areata. Study summary: Treated patients took oral tofacitinib at 5 to 10 mg twice daily. General study points: Patients shared TCRs less clearly than mice did, possibly owing to HLA.

The sorting of PBMCs gave CD4+ and CD8+ T cells. cDNA prepared by RNA extraction and subsequent reverse transcription served as the template for sequencing. Libraries were prepared by immunoSEQ multiplex PCR; TCRdb keeps only in-frame clonotypes and omits some of them. Of about 180,000 clones detected, around 50% appear once; the ten largest clones hold under 15%. The CDR3 is made up of 11 amino acids. Trimming removed 2 bases from V and 8 bases from J, with 5 bases in between. CDR1 SGHDT and CDR2 YYEEEE come from the germline V gene. This clone was observed a handful of times. The antigen is unknown. The TCR originated in a human donor with alopecia areata. The V gene is TRBV5-6, the J gene TRBJ2-1; D ambiguous. The specimen was CD4+ T cells sorted from blood, collected at week 0. The CDR3 DNA reads as TGTGCCAGCAGCTTCCTTCATGAGCAGTTCTTC. It codes for CASSFLHEQFF.